The clone carrying this T cell receptor beta chain was counted a few times. No antigen is known for it. Investigators reverse transcribed all isolated RNA, so they sequenced expressed TCRB transcripts. Profiled with immunoSEQ multiplex PCR; TCRdb holds only in-frame clones, not every one. The repertoire includes under 900,000 clones, about 17% of them detected once, and 0.023% sits in the top ten. This sample was included in a study of beta chain features in type 1 diabetes. Study background: Cell yields, gender and age were similar in healthy donors and patients. Findings and caveats of the study: The study left unresolved whether HLA type influences TCRB rearrangement.

V dropped 4 bases and J dropped 8; count of bases not matched to a gene: 10. This CDR3 comprises 15 residues. Germline CDR1 SGHTA, CDR2 FQGNSA. Each of the sorted populations had a purity greater than 98%. The sequence was obtained from a woman aged 18-29 years in good health. The genes are TRBV7-2 and TRBJ2-1; TRBD2 agrees at 8 bases. Sequenced material: naive CD4+ T cells from blood. The CDR3 sequence is CASSSSAGVNDEQFF. The CDR3 DNA reads TGTGCCAGCAGCTCTTCAGCGGGAGTTAATGATGAGCAGTTCTTC.